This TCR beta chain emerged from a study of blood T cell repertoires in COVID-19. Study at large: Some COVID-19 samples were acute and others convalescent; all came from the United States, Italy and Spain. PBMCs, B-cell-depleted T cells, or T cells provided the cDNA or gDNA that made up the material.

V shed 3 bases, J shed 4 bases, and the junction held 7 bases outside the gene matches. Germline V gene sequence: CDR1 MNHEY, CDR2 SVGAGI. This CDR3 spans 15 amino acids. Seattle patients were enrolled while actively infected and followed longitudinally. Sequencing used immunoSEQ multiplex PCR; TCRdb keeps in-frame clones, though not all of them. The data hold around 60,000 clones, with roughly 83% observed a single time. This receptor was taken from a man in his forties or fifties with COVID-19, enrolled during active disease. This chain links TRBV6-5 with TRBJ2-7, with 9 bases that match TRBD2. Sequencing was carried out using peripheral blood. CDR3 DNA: TGTGCCAGCAGTTATACCGGGACTAGCTCGTACGAGCAGTACTTC. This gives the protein CASSYTGTSSYEQYF.